Listed here are 5 T cell receptor beta chains from one sample, sequenced in a study of Ad26.COV2.S vaccination and SARS-CoV-2 variants. The treatment denotes: approximately 18 received Ad26.COV2.S at low or high dose, single or two shots; about five received placebo; per-sample allocation not given. Specimens were obtained on day 63 following the first vaccine or placebo injection. TCRdb's copy holds only in-frame clones and misses some; the assay was immunoSEQ multiplex PCR. In the table there are about 680,000 clones, more than 80% of which are singletons. The specimen comprised peripheral blood, sampled in a trial of Ad26.COV2.S vaccine versus placebo. These receptors all come from a person aged 18 to 65 who received the Ad26.COV2.S COVID-19 vaccine or a placebo.

The gene calls are TRBV5-6 and TRBJ2-1; TRBD2 agrees at 12 bases. The germline gives CDR1 SGHDT, CDR2 YYEEEE. Trimming took 5 bases from V and 10 from J; bases not matched to a gene: 4. The CDR3 has 13 residues. The CDR3, as DNA: TGTGCCAGCAGTTGGACTAGCGGGATCGAGCAGTTCTTC. This encodes CASSWTSGIEQFF.

This clone was seen a handful of times. The chain combines TRBV12-3 or TRBV12-4 with TRBJ2-7, with 7 positions matching TRBD2. V was clipped by 6 bases and J by 7 bases; unmatched bases: 9. The CDR3 contains 13 residues. The CDR3 here is CASSRASLAEQYF. Here the CDR3 DNA reads TGTGCCAGCAGCCGAGCCTCACTAGCGGAGCAGTACTTC.

The V gene is TRBV7-9, the J gene TRBJ2-4, with 7 bases that match TRBD1. Unmatched junction bases numbered 6, after V lost 5 bases and J lost 8 bases. CDR1 and CDR2 (germline): SEHNR, FQNEAQ (reference sequence). CDR3 length: 13 residues. CDR3 sequence reads: CASSADRVHIQYF. The CDR3 DNA reads TGTGCCAGCAGCGCCGACAGGGTCCACATTCAGTACTTC.

This CDR3 reads CASRLNQETQYF. The CDR3 DNA reads TGTGCCAGCAGATTGAATCAAGAGACCCAGTACTTC. The rearrangement uses TRBV12-3 or TRBV12-4 and TRBJ2-5; no clear D. This CDR3 has 12 residues. V was clipped by 6 bases and J by 2 bases, with 7 bases between them.

This clone was seen a few times. The chain links TRBV9 to TRBJ1-6; weak D call: TRBD1 (5 bases). Germline V gene data show CDR1 as SGDLS and CDR2 as YYNGEE. The CDR3 runs 15 residues. V lost 0 bases to trimming and J lost 5 bases, with 9 bases between them. The CDR3 region is CASSVGGTDNSPLHF. The CDR3 region has the DNA TGTGCCAGCAGCGTAGGCGGGACGGATAATTCACCCCTCCACTTT.